This TCR beta chain was observed in a study of blood T cell repertoires in COVID-19. Whole-study context: The United States, Italy and Spain provided the acute and convalescent COVID-19 samples. The analysed material was cDNA or gDNA that came from T cells, B-cell-depleted T cells, or PBMCs.

Study processing details: For nucleated cells, counts were estimated from reference gene primer amplification. The assay was immunoSEQ multiplex PCR, and TCRdb's table has in-frame clones only and misses some. V and J calls and clone size are those listed in that table; D and trimming were worked out from the DNA. The sample includes about 240,000 clones, about four fifths seen only once; the top ten take around 9.9%. This CDR3 is built from 18 residues. Germline assignment: CDR1 SGHVS and CDR2 FQNEAQ. V shed 2 bases, J shed 2 bases, and the junction held 7 bases outside the gene matches. The clonotype originates from a woman at least 80 years old with acute or convalescent COVID-19. Sequencing was performed on peripheral blood. The genes are TRBV7-8 and TRBJ2-1; 12 nucleotides align to TRBD2. CDR3 DNA sequence: TGTGCCAGCAGCTTACGACTAGCGGGGGCGTTCCCCTACAATGAGCAGTTCTTC. Its protein is CASSLRLAGAFPYNEQFF.